This entry lists 3 T cell receptor beta chains sequenced from one sample in a study of blood T cell repertoires in COVID-19. Assay used: immunoSEQ multiplex PCR; TCRdb lists only in-frame clones, some missing. The table records over 150,000 clones, about four fifths of them present only once. The sample taken for sequencing was PBMCs or T cells enriched from blood (not recorded which). The receptors stem from a woman in her sixties or seventies who had recovered from COVID-19.

The chain uses TRBV2 and TRBJ1-5; unclear D gene. Per the germline V gene, CDR1 is SNHLY and CDR2 is FYNNEI. Trimming pared 8 bases from V and 2 bases from J, leaving 13 bases between. CDR3 size: 14 residues. The CDR3 loop is CASGLANGNQPQHF. Here the CDR3 DNA reads TGTGCCAGCGGTCTAGCTAATGGCAATCAGCCCCAGCATTTT.

The chain recombines TRBV6-5 with TRBJ2-3, with 8 positions matching TRBD1. The V gene's germline CDR1 is MNHEY and CDR2 SVGAGI. V lost 2 bases and J lost 3; bases outside the gene matches: 4. The CDR3 is 15 residues long. CDR3 protein: CASSYGNRGTDTQYF. DNA for the CDR3: TGTGCCAGCAGTTACGGTAACAGGGGGACAGATACGCAGTATTTT.

The chain uses TRBV6-4 and TRBJ1-4, with D possibly being TRBD1 (6 bases). The CDR3 contains 19 residues. Germline CDR1 is MRHNA and CDR2 is SNTAGT. V was trimmed by 7 bases and J by 7 bases, leaving 31 bases between them. The CDR3 here is CASKVGEPKVGRGGEKLFF. Written as DNA, the CDR3 is TGTGCCAGCAAGGTCGGGGAACCGAAGGTGGGCAGGGGCGGTGAAAAACTGTTTTTT.